These 22 T cell receptor beta chains share one sample of origin, sequenced in a study of T cells after yellow fever vaccination. TCRdb independently ran MiXCR on the 5' RACE reads; one entry per CDR3 protein. Of roughly 170,000 distinct CDR3 sequences in the sample, approximately 9.7% were seen once. The sample in question was CD8+ T cells sorted from PBMCs, obtained 45 days after the yellow fever booster vaccination. The receptor set was obtained from a young man who received the YFV17D yellow fever vaccine.

The table lists this clonotype with a few counts. V and J are TRBV2 and TRBJ1-2; 9 bases are a match to TRBD1. J lost 6 bases, V lost 6 bases, and 2 bases had no gene match. CDR3 length: 12 residues. The germline gives CDR1 SNHLY, CDR2 FYNNEI. The CDR3 nucleotides are TGTGCCAGCAGGGGACAGGGTGATGGCTACACCTTC. Residues: CASRGQGDGYTF.

A few counts support this clonotype. The J gene is TRBJ2-3, the V gene TRBV15, with a tentative D call TRBD1 (5 bases). Trimming pared 11 bases from V and 2 bases from J, leaving 20 bases between. Germline values: CDR1 LNHNV, CDR2 YYDKDF (reference sequence). This CDR3 comprises 15 residues. CDR3 bases: TGTGCCCCAGGTAGGGTATCAGGGTACACAGATACGCAGTATTTT. Its translation is CAPGRVSGYTDTQYF.

The V call is TRBV4-1, the J call TRBJ1-5, with a weak D call TRBD1 (5 bases). V was pared by 0 bases and J by 0 bases, with 15 bases between. The CDR3 extends over 18 amino acids. Germline CDR1 MGHRA, CDR2 YSYEKL. The CDR3 loop is CASSQDIGHTYSNQPQHF. Written as DNA, the CDR3 is TGCGCCAGCAGCCAAGACATCGGACACACTTATAGCAATCAGCCCCAGCATTTT.

This chain links TRBV30 with TRBJ2-7; D is possibly TRBD2 (6 bases). The germline V and J ends were trimmed by 2 bases and 0 bases, with 11 bases remaining between them. Germline assignment: CDR1 GTSNPN and CDR2 SVGIG (reference sequence). This CDR3 contains 14 residues. Written as DNA, the CDR3 is TGTGCCTGGAGTTTCGGGACTGGCTCCTACGAGCAGTACTTC. Translating gives CAWSFGTGSYEQYF. Full variable domain (missing parts from reference TRBV30 and TRBJ2-7): SQTIHQWPATLVQPVGSPLSLECTVEGTSNPNLYWYRQAAGRGLQLLFYSVGIGQISSEVPQNLSASRPQDRQFILSSKKLLLSDSGFYLCAWSFGTGSYEQYFGPGTRLTVT.

V and J are TRBV7-9 and TRBJ2-7; D remains ambiguous. The ends were cut back, 5 bases at V and 2 bases at J, with 13 bases in the middle. This CDR3 comprises 14 residues. The germline CDR1 and CDR2 sequences are SEHNR and FQNEAQ (reference sequence). In nucleotides, the CDR3 is TGTGCCAGCAGCCCTCCACAGCCTACCTACGAGCAGTACTTC. It specifies CASSPPQPTYEQYF.

The V gene is TRBV28, the J gene TRBJ2-7; D perhaps matches TRBD2 (5 bases). Germline loops: CDR1 MDHEN, CDR2 SYDVKM. The CDR3 runs 13 residues. V lost 5 bases and J 6 bases, leaving 14 bases between the germline ends. CDR3 nucleotide sequence: TGTGCCAGCAGTGTACGCGGAGGAAGCGAGCAGTACGTC. The encoded protein is CASSVRGGSEQYV.

A word on this clonotype: Since no conserved phenylalanine or tryptophan closes the CDR3, a read error is the likely cause. The chain combines TRBV7-3 with TRBJ2-2, with no clear D. CDR1 and CDR2 from the germline V gene are SGHTA and FQGTGA. This CDR3 is built from 12 residues. V lost 2 bases and J 11 bases, leaving 9 bases between the germline ends. Written as DNA, the CDR3 is TGTGCCAGCAGCTTAGGGAACCGTGAGCTGTTTCTT. This sequence encodes CASSLGNRELFL.

V gene TRBV20-1 combines with J gene TRBJ2-2; D is undetermined. The V end was cut by 0 bases, the J end by 5 bases, with 10 bases between. Germline CDR1 DFQATT, CDR2 SNEGSKA (reference sequence). The CDR3 covers 14 residues. The DNA of the CDR3 is TGCAGTGCTAGAGACACGGTATTAACCGGGGAGCTGTTTTTT. It is translated as CSARDTVLTGELFF.

This sequence joins TRBV27 and TRBJ1-4; TRBD1 might be the D (5 bases). This CDR3 region has 14 residues. V was pared by 8 bases and J by 8 bases, with 18 bases between. Germline lookup yields CDR1 MNHEY and CDR2 SMNVEV (reference sequence). The CDR3 region is CASRQGVIGEKLFF. In DNA form, the CDR3 reads TGTGCCAGCCGACAAGGGGTGATCGGCGAAAAACTGTTTTTT.

This clonotype has just a few counts. The CDR3 nucleotides are TGTGCCAGCAGTTTATTCTACCGCCCTGACAGGCCCGAAAACACAGATACGCAGTATTTT. It codes for CASSLFYRPDRPENTDTQYF. V usage is TRBV28 and J usage is TRBJ2-3; tentatively, D is TRBD1 (6 bases). The length of the CDR3 is 20 residues. Looked up from germline, CDR1 is MDHEN and CDR2 is SYDVKM. Trimming removed 1 base from V and 2 bases from J, with 25 bases in between. Using reference TRBV28 and TRBJ2-3 for the parts outside the CDR3, the full variable domain is DVKVTQSSRYLVKRTGEKVFLECVQDMDHENMFWYRQDPGLGLRLIYFSYDVKMKEKGDIPEGYSVSREKKERFSLILESASTNQTSMYLCASSLFYRPDRPENTDTQYFGPGTRLTVL.

There are a few counts of this clonotype. This rearrangement joins TRBV24-1 to TRBJ1-5; no firm D call. Germline values: CDR1 KGHDR, CDR2 SFDVKD. The CDR3 contains 16 residues. The V and J ends lost 5 bases and 0 bases respectively, with 13 bases between them. CDR3 nucleotides: TGTGCCACCAGTGGCAACGGACGTTATAGCAATCAGCCCCAGCATTTT. Protein: CATSGNGRYSNQPQHF.

This clonotype was observed many times. CDR3 loop: CSVAVGRAYEQYF. Here the CDR3 DNA reads TGCAGCGTTGCTGTCGGCAGAGCCTACGAGCAGTACTTC. This chain links TRBV29-1 with TRBJ2-7; D ambiguous. CDR1 is SQVTM, CDR2 ANQGSEA, per germline. This CDR3 comprises 13 residues. The V and J ends lost 4 bases and 2 bases respectively, with 12 bases between them.

This clonotype showed up just once. The V call is TRBV12-3 or TRBV12-4, the J call TRBJ2-3, with D perhaps TRBD2 (5 bases). The V and J ends lost 3 bases and 2 bases respectively, with 12 bases between them. CDR3 length equals 15 residues. CDR3 in DNA: TGTGCCAGCAGTTTGTCGGGGATGCACACAGATACGCAGTATTTT. It is translated as CASSLSGMHTDTQYF.

The rearrangement links TRBV5-6 to TRBJ2-2, with 13 bases lining up with TRBD2. Looked up from germline, CDR1 is SGHDT and CDR2 is YYEEEE. The CDR3 runs 17 residues. With 5 bases clipped from V and 4 bases from J, the junction kept 8 bases outside the gene matches. CDR3 nucleotides: TGTGCCAGCAGTTCGGGACTAGCGGGGATGGGCACCGGGGAGCTGTTTTTT. This encodes CASSSGLAGMGTGELFF.

A few counts support this clonotype. This chain connects TRBV4-1 to TRBJ2-4; tentatively, D is TRBD1 (6 bases). Germline V lookup: CDR1 MGHRA, CDR2 YSYEKL. The CDR3 loop spans 16 amino acids. With 3 bases removed from V and 7 bases from J, the gap between germline ends came to 19 bases. The CDR3 DNA reads TGCGCCAGCAGCCACGCCCGGGACACTCATGGGAACATTCAGTACTTC. Amino acid sequence: CASSHARDTHGNIQYF.

This clonotype was observed a handful of times. The rearrangement uses TRBV7-9 and TRBJ2-3; either TRBD1 or TRBD2 may fit D (5 bases each). CDR3 length: 14 amino acids. Germline V lookup: CDR1 SEHNR, CDR2 FQNEAQ (reference sequence). Between the trimmed V and J ends, which lost 4 bases and 4 bases, there was a span of 12 bases. This chain's CDR3 is CASSSTGRPDTQYF. The CDR3 bases are TGTGCCAGCAGCTCGACGGGACGCCCAGATACGCAGTATTTT.

This clonotype was seen many times. The V gene is TRBV12-3 or TRBV12-4, the J gene TRBJ1-5; 10 bases align to TRBD1. The CDR3 is made up of 16 amino acids. V dropped 5 bases and J dropped 3; count of bases not matched to a gene: 7. CDR3 DNA: TGTGCCAGCAGTCGACGGACAGGGGGGGCCAATCAGCCCCAGCATTTT. Translation gives CASSRRTGGANQPQHF.

In nucleotides, the CDR3 is TGTGCCAGCAGCCAAGGAATGGGCGAGCAGTACGTC. Protein product: CASSQGMGEQYV. The rearrangement uses TRBV3-1 and TRBJ2-7; D call uncertain. From germline, CDR1 is LGHDT and CDR2 YNNKEL (reference sequence). The V end was cut by 1 base, the J end by 6 bases, with 7 bases between. This CDR3 is 12 amino acids long.

In this sample, this clonotype turned up many times. The CDR3 DNA reads as TGTGCCAGCAGCGTGGGACAGGGAAAGGATGGCTACACCTTC. Its translation: CASSVGQGKDGYTF. The rearrangement joins TRBV7-9 to TRBJ1-2; 9 bases map to TRBD1. The CDR3 runs to 14 residues. Trimming removed 5 bases from V and 6 bases from J; junction bases left unmatched: 7. Germline V gives CDR1 SEHNR, CDR2 FQNEAQ (reference sequence).

V usage is TRBV19 and J usage is TRBJ2-1; TRBD2 might be the D (5 bases). This CDR3 has 14 residues. V shed 3 bases and J shed 2 bases, with 8 bases lying between them. Germline lookup yields CDR1 LNHDA and CDR2 SQIVND (reference sequence). Here the CDR3 reads CASSIAGTYNEQFF. For the CDR3, the DNA is TGTGCCAGTAGTATTGCCGGGACCTACAATGAGCAGTTCTTC.

J is TRBJ1-1 and V is TRBV27; a possible D gene is TRBD1 (5 bases). The CDR3 loop spans 14 amino acids. Germline V lookup: CDR1 MNHEY, CDR2 SMNVEV (reference sequence). Trimming shortened V by 5 bases and J by 1 base, and 11 bases separated the two germline ends. DNA for the CDR3: TGTGCCAGCAGTCCGTGGGACGGGAACACTGAAGCTTTCTTT. Translation gives CASSPWDGNTEAFF.

The rearrangement uses TRBV6-8 and TRBJ1-4, with TRBD1 matching 7 bases. Germline V gene data show CDR1 as MNHGY and CDR2 as SAAAGT. This CDR3 comprises 14 residues. V lost 2 bases and J lost 7; bases outside the gene matches: 4. The chain's CDR3 is CASSYEGASEKLFF. The CDR3, as DNA: TGTGCCAGCAGTTACGAGGGGGCGAGTGAAAAACTGTTTTTT.